Sequencing of this T cell receptor beta chain was carried out in a study of blood T cell repertoires in COVID-19. Overall study: COVID-19 samples collected from the United States, Italy and Spain covered acute and convalescent phases.

As originally analysed: Amplifying reference gene primers gave estimates of nucleated cell counts. Profiling relied on immunoSEQ multiplex PCR, and the TCRdb table lists in-frame clones only, not all of them. That table gives V, J and clone size, and the DNA gave D and trimming. The table has 250,000 to 300,000 clones, 82% seen once. Participant age was about 18 to 89 years, and participants resided in approximately 25 US areas. Participants' reported clinical history set cohort assignment. Germline V gene sequence: CDR1 SGHVS, CDR2 FQNEAQ. This CDR3 is built from 13 residues. Trimming shortened V by 2 bases and J by 3 bases, and 7 bases separated the two germline ends.

What was sequenced was PBMCs or T cells enriched from blood (not recorded which). This sequence was found in a man aged 35 to 55 who had been exposed to COVID-19. V usage is TRBV7-8 and J usage is TRBJ1-2; maybe TRBD1 (6 bases). The CDR3: CASSLSGDYGYTF. The CDR3 nucleotides read TGTGCCAGCAGCTTATCAGGGGACTATGGCTACACCTTC.